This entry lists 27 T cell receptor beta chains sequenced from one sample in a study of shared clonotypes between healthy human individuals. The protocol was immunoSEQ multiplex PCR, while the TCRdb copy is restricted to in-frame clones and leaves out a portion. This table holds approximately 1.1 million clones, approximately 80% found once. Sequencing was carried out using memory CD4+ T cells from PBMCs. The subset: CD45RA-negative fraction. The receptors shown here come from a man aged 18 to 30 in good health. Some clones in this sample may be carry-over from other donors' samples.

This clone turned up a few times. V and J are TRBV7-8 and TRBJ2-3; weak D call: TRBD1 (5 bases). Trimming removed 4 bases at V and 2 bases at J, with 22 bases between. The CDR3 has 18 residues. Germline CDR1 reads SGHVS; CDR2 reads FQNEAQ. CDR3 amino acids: CASSSLGIGHRFTDTQYF. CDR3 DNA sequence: TGTGCCAGCAGCTCACTTGGGATAGGACACCGGTTCACAGATACGCAGTATTTT.

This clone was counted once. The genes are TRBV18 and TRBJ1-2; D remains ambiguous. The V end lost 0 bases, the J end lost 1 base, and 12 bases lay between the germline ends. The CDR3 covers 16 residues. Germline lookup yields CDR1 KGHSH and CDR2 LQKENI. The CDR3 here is CASSPPESNLNYGYTF. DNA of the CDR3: TGTGCCAGCTCACCACCGGAGTCCAACCTTAACTATGGCTACACCTTC. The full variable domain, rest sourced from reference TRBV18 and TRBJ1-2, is NAGVMQNPRHLVRRRGQEARLRCSPMKGHSHVYWYRQLPEEGLKFMVYLQKENIIDESGMPKERFSAEFPKEGPSILRIQQVVRGDSAAYFCASSPPESNLNYGYTFGSGTRLTVV.

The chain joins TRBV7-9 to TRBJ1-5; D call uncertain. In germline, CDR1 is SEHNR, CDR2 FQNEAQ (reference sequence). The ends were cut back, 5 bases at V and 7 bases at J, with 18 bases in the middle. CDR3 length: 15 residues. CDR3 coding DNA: TGTGCCAGCAGCCCCGGCATTGGGCCGGGACAGCCCCAGCATTTT. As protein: CASSPGIGPGQPQHF.

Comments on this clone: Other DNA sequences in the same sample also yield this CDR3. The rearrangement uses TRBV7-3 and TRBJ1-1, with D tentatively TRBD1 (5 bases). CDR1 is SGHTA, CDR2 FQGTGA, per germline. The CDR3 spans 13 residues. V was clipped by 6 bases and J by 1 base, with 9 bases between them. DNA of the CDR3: TGTGCCAGCAGTCTAGGACAGAACACTGAAGCTTTCTTT. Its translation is CASSLGQNTEAFF.

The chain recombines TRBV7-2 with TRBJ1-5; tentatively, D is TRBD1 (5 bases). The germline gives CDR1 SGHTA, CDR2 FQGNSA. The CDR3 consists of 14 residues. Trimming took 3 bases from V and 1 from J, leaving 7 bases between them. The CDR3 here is CASSFWGSNQPQHF. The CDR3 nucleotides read TGTGCCAGCAGCTTTTGGGGCAGCAATCAGCCCCAGCATTTT.

The CDR3 sequence: CASRNSGNQETQYF. The CDR3 coding sequence is TGTGCCAGCAGGAATAGCGGGAACCAAGAGACCCAGTACTTC. This chain uses TRBV7-9 with TRBJ2-5, with 8 positions matching TRBD2. Germline CDR1 reads SEHNR; CDR2 reads FQNEAQ (reference sequence). V was pared by 6 bases and J by 0 bases, with 3 bases of the junction left unmatched. This CDR3 has 14 residues.

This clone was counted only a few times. CDR3 sequence: CASSLRITDTQYF. DNA of the CDR3: TGTGCCAGCAGCTTACGCATCACAGATACGCAGTATTTT. This chain connects TRBV7-9 to TRBJ2-3; no firm D call. The CDR3 has 13 amino acids. Trimming stripped 2 bases from V and 2 bases from J, with 5 bases between. Per germline, CDR1 SEHNR and CDR2 FQNEAQ (reference sequence).

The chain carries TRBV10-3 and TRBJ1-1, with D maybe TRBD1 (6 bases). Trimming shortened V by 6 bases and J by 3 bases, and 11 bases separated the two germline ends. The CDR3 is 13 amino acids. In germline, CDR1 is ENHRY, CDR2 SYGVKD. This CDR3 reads CAISAGADTEAFF. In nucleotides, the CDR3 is TGTGCCATCAGCGCAGGGGCGGACACTGAAGCTTTCTTT.

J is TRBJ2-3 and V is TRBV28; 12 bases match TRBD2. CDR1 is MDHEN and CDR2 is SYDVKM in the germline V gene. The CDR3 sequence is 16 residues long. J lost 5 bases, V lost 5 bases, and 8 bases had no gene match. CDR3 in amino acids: CASSLKTSGRLDTQYF. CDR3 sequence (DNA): TGTGCCAGCAGTCTCAAGACTAGCGGGAGATTAGATACGCAGTATTTT.

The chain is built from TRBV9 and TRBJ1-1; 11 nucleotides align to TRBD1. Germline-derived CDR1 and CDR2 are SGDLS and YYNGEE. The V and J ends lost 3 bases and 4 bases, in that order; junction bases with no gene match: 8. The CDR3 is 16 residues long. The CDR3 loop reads CASSATGTGGFTEAFF. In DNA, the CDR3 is TGTGCCAGCAGCGCGACTGGGACAGGGGGGTTCACTGAAGCTTTCTTT.

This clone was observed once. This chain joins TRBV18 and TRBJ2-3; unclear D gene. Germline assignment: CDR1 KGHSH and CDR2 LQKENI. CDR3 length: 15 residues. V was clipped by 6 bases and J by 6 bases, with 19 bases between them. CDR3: CASSPNQLGTDTQYF. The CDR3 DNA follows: TGTGCCAGCTCTCCCAATCAGTTGGGAACCGATACGCAGTATTTT.

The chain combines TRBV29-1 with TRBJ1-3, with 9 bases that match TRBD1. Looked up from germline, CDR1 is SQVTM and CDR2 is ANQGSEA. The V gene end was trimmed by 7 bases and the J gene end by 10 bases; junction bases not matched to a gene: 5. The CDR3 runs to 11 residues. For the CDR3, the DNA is TGCAGCGCCGGACAGGGGCGTACCATATATTTT. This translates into CSAGQGRTIYF.

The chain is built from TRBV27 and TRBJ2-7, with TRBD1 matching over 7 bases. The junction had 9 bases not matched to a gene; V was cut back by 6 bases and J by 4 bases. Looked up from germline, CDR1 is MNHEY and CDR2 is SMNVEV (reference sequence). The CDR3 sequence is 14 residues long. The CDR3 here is CASSSADRTYEQYF. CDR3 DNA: TGTGCCAGCAGCTCCGCGGACAGGACTTACGAGCAGTACTTC.

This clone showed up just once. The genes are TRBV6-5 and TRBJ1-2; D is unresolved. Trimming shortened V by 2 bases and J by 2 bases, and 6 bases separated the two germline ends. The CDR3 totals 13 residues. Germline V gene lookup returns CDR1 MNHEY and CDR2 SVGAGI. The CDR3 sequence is CASSYRENYGYTF. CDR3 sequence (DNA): TGTGCCAGCAGTTACCGGGAAAACTATGGCTACACCTTC.

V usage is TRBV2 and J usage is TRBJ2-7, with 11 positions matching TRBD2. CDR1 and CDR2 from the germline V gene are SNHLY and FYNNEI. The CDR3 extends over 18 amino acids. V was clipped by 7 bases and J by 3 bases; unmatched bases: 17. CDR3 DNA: TGTGCCAGCAAGAGGCGGGCTGGGACAACTAGCGGGAGCTACGAGCAGTACTTC. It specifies CASKRRAGTTSGSYEQYF.

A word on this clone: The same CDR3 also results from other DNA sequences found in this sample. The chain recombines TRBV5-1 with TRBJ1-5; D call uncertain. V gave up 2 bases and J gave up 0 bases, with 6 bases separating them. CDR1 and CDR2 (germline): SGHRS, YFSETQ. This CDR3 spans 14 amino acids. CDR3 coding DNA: TGCGCCAGCAGCTTTGACGGTAGCAATCAGCCCCAGCATTTT. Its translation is CASSFDGSNQPQHF.

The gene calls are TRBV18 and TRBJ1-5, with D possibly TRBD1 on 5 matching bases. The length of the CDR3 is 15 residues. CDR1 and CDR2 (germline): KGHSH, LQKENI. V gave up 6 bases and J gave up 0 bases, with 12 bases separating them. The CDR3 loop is CASSGAQNSNQPQHF. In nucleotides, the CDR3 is TGTGCCAGCTCCGGGGCACAGAATAGCAATCAGCCCCAGCATTTT.

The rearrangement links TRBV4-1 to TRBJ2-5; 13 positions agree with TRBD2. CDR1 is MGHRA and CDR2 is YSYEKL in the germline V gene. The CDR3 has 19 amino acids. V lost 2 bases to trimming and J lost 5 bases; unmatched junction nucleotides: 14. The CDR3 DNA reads TGCGCCAGCAGCCAAAACCCCCGGAAACTAGCGGGAGGGTTGGAGACCCAGTACTTC. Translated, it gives CASSQNPRKLAGGLETQYF.

The DNA for the CDR3 is TGTGCCAGCTCACCACTACAGCTTTCCCCCTTGGTGGGCTACACCTTC. It yields the protein CASSPLQLSPLVGYTF. J is TRBJ1-2 and V is TRBV18; D gene unclear. Germline V gives CDR1 KGHSH, CDR2 LQKENI. Trimming removed 1 base from V and 8 bases from J, with 20 bases in between. The CDR3 covers 16 residues.

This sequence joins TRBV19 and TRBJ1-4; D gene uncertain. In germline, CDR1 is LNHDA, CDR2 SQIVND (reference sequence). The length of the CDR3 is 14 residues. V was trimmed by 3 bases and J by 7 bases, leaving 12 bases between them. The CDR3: CASSIFGLGEKLFF. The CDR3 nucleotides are TGTGCCAGTAGTATCTTCGGGTTGGGTGAAAAACTGTTTTTT.

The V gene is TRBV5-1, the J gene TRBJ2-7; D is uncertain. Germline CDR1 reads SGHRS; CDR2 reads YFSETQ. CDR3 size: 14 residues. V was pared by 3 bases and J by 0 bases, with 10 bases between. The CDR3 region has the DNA TGCGCCAGCAGCTCGGAAGGGCACTCCTACGAGCAGTACTTC. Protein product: CASSSEGHSYEQYF.

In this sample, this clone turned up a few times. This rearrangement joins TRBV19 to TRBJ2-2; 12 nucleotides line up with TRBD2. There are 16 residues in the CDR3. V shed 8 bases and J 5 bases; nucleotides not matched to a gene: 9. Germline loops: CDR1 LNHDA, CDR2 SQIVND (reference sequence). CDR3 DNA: TGTGCCAGTGCCATACTAGCGGGAGGTCGGACCGGGGAGCTGTTTTTT. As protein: CASAILAGGRTGELFF.

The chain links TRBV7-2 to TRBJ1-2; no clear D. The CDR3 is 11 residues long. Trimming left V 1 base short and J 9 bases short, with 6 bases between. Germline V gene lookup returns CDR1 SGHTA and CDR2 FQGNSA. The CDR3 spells CASSLGGSYTF. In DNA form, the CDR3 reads TGTGCCAGCAGCTTAGGTGGCAGCTACACCTTC.

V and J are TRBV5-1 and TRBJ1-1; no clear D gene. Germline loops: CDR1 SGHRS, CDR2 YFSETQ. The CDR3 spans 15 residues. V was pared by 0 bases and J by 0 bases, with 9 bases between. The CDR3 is CASSLGQNMNTEAFF. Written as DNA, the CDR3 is TGCGCCAGCAGCTTGGGTCAGAACATGAACACTGAAGCTTTCTTT.

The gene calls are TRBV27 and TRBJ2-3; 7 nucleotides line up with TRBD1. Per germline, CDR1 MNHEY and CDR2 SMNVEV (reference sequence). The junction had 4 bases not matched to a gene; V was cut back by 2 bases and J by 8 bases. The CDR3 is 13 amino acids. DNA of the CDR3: TGTGCCAGCAGTTTAGACAGGGTAGCTACGCAGTATTTT. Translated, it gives CASSLDRVATQYF.

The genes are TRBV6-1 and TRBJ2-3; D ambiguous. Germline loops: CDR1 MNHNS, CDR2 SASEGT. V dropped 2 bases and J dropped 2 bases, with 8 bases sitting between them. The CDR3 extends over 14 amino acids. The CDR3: CASSERVTTDTQYF. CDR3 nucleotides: TGTGCCAGCAGTGAACGTGTTACCACAGATACGCAGTATTTT.

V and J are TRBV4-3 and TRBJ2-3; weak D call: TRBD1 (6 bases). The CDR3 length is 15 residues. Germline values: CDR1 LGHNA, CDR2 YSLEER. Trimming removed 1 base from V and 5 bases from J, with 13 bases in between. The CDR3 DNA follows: TGCGCCAGCAGCCAAGGGGGGCAGGGCGGAGATACGCAGTATTTT. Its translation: CASSQGGQGGDTQYF.